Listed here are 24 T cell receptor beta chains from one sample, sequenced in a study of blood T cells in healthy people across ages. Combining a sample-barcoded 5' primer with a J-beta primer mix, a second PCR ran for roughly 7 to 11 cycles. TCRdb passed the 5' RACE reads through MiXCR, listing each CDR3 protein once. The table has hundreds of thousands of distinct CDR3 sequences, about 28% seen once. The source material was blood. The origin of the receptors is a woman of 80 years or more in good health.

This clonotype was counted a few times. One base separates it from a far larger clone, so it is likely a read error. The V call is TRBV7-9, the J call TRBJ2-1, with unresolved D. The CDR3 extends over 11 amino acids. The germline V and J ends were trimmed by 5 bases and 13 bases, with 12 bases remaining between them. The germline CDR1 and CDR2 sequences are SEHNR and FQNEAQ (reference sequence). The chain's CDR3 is CASSVEETQFF. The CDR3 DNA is TGTGCCAGCAGCGTAGAAGAGACCCAGTTCTTC.

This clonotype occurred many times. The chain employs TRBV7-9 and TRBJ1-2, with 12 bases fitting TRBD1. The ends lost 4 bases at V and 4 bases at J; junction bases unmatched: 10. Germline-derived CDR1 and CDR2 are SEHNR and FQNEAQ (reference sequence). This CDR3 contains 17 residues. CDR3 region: CASSSGTGGAWGYGYTF. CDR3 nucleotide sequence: TGTGCCAGCAGCTCCGGGACAGGGGGCGCGTGGGGCTATGGCTACACCTTC.

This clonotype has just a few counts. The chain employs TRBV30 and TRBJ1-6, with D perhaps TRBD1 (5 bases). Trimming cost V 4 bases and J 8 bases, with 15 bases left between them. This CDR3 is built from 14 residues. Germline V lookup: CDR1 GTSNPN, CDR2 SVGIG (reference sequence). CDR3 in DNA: TGTGCCTGGATTTCGGGGGGGTTATATTCACCCCTCCACTTT. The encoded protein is CAWISGGLYSPLHF.

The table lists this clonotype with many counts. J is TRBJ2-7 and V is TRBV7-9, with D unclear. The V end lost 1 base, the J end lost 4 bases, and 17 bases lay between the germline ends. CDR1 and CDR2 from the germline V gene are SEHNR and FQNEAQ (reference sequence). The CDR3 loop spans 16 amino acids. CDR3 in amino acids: CASSLGTFVGVYEQYF. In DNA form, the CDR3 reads TGTGCCAGCAGCTTAGGAACCTTCGTGGGCGTGTACGAGCAGTACTTC. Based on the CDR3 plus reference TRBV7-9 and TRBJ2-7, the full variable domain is DTGVSQNPRHKITKRGQNVTFRCDPISEHNRLYWYRQTLGQGPEFLTYFQNEAQLEKSRLLSDRFSAERPKGSFSTLEIQRTEQGDSAMYLCASSLGTFVGVYEQYFGPGTRLTVT.

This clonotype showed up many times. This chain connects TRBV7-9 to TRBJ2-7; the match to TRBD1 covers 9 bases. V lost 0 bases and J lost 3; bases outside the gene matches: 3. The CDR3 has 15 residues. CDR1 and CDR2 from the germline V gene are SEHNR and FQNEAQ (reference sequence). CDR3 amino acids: CASSLAQGQGYEQYF. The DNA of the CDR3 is TGTGCCAGCAGCTTAGCGCAGGGACAGGGCTACGAGCAGTACTTC.

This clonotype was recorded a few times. CDR3 amino acids: CATRDPPTDTQYF. The CDR3 DNA is TGTGCCACCAGGGACCCGCCGACAGATACGCAGTATTTT. This chain connects TRBV24-1 to TRBJ2-3; D is undetermined. V gave up 7 bases and J gave up 3 bases, with 10 bases separating them. The CDR3 extends over 13 amino acids. The V gene's germline CDR1 is KGHDR and CDR2 SFDVKD.

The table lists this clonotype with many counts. CDR3 nucleotides: TGTGCCAGCAGTTTACTTCGGGGCTCTGGGGCCAACGTCCTGACTTTC. It yields the protein CASSLLRGSGANVLTF. The V gene is TRBV12-3 or TRBV12-4, the J gene TRBJ2-6, with a tentative D call TRBD2 (5 bases). This CDR3 is 16 amino acids long. The V end lost 2 bases, the J end lost 0 bases, and 8 bases lay between the germline ends.

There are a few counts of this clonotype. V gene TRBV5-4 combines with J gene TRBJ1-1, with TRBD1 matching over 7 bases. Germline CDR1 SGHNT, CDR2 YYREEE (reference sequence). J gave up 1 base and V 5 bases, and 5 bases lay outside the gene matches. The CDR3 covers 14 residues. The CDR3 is CASRPDRANTEAFF. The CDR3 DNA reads TGTGCCAGCAGACCTGACAGGGCGAACACTGAAGCTTTCTTT.

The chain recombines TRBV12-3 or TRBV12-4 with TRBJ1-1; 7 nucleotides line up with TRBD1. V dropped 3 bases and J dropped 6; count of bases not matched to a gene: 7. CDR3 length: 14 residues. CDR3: CASSFNRGIAEAFF. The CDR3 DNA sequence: TGTGCCAGCAGTTTCAACAGGGGTATAGCTGAAGCTTTCTTT.

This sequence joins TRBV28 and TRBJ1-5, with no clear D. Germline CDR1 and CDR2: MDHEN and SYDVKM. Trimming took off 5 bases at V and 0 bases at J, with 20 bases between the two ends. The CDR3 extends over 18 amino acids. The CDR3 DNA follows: TGTGCCAGCAGTCTCCTAACGGATCCGAACTATAGCAATCAGCCCCAGCATTTT. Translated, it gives CASSLLTDPNYSNQPQHF.

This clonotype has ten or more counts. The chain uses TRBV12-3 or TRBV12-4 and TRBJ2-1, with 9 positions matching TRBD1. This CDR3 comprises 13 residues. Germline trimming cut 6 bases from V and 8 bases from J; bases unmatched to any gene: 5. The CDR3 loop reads CASRRDRVHEQFF. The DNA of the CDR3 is TGTGCCAGCAGGAGGGACAGGGTCCATGAGCAGTTCTTC.

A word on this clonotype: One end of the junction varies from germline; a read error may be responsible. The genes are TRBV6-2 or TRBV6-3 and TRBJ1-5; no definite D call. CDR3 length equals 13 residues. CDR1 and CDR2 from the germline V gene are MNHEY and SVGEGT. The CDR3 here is CVSSYSPGQPQHF. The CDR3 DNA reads TGTGTCAGCAGTTACTCGCCGGGTCAGCCCCAGCATTTT.

The chain's CDR3 is CAIPQTQAVNTGELFF. The CDR3 bases are TGTGCCATCCCCCAAACCCAGGCAGTCAACACCGGGGAGCTGTTTTTT. The rearrangement joins TRBV7-2 to TRBJ2-2; D uncertain. V gave up 10 bases and J gave up 2 bases, with 20 bases separating them. Germline loops: CDR1 SGHTA, CDR2 FQGNSA. CDR3 length: 16 residues.

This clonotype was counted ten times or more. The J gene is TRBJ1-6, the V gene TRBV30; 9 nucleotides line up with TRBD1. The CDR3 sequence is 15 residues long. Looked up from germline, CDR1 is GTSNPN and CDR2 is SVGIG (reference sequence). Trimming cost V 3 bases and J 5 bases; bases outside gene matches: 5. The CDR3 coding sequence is TGTGCCTGGAGGGAGCGGGACAGGGATAATTCACCCCTCCACTTT. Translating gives CAWRERDRDNSPLHF.

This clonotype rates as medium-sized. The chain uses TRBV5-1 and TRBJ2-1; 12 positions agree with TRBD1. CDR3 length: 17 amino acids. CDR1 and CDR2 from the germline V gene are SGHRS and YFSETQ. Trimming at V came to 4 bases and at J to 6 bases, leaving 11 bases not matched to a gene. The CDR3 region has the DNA TGCGCCAGCAGCCCGGGACAGGGGGCGAATGTAGGCAATGAGCAGTTCTTC. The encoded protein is CASSPGQGANVGNEQFF. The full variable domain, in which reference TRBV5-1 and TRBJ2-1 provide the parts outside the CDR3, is KAGVTQTPRYLIKTRGQQVTLSCSPISGHRSVSWYQQTPGQGLQFLFEYFSETQRNKGNFPGRFSGRQFSNSRSEMNVSTLELGDSALYLCASSPGQGANVGNEQFFGPGTRLTVL.

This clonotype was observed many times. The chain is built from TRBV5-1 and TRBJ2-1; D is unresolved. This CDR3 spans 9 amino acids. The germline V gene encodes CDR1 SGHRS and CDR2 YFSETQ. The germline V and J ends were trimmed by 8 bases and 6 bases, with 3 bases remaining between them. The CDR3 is CARRNEQFF. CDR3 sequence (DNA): TGCGCCAGGCGCAATGAGCAGTTCTTC. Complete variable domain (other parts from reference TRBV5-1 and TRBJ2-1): KAGVTQTPRYLIKTRGQQVTLSCSPISGHRSVSWYQQTPGQGLQFLFEYFSETQRNKGNFPGRFSGRQFSNSRSEMNVSTLELGDSALYLCARRNEQFFGPGTRLTVL.

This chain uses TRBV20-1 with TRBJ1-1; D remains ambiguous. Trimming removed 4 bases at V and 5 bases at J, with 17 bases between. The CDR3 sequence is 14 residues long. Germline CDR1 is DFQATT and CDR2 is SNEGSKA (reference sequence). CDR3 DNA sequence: TGCAGTGCTATGTTACGGGTTTCGAGGACTGAAGCTTTCTTT. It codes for CSAMLRVSRTEAFF.

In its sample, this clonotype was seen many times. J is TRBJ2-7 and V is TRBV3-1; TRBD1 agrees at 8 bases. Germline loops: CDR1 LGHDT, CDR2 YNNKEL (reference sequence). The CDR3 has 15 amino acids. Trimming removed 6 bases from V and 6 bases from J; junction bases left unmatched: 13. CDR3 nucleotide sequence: TGTGCCAGCAGTTCCACCTGGGGGACAGGTCGCGAGCAGTACTTC. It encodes CASSSTWGTGREQYF.

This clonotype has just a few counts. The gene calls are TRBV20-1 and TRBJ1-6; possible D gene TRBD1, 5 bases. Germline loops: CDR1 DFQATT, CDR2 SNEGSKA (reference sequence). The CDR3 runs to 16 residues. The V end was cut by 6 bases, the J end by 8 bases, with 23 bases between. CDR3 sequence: CSARTPPGRTDSPLHF. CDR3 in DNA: TGCAGTGCGCGCACCCCACCGGGACGGACTGATTCACCCCTCCACTTT.

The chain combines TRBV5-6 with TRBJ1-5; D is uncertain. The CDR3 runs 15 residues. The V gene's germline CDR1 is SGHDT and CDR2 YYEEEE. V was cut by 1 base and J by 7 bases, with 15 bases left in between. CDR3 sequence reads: CASSLLGREGQPQHF. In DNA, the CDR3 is TGTGCCAGCAGCTTGTTGGGGAGGGAAGGACAGCCCCAGCATTTT.

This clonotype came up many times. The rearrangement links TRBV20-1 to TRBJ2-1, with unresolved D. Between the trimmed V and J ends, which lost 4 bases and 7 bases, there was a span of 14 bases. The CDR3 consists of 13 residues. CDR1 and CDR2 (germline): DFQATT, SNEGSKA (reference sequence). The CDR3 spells CSATGYVRNEQFF. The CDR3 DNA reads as TGCAGTGCTACCGGGTATGTGAGGAATGAGCAGTTCTTC.

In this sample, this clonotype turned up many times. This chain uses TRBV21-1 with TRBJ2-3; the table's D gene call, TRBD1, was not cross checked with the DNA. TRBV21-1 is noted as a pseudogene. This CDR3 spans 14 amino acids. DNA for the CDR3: TGTGCCAGCACCGATAGGCCTCCTGGGAGTACGCAGTATTTT. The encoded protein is CASTDRPPGSTQYF.

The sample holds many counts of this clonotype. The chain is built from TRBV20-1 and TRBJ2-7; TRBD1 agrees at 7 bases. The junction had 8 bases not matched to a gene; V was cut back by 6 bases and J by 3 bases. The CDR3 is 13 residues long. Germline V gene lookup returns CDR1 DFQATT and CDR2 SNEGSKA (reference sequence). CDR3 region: CSASGTAFYEQYF. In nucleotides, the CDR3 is TGCAGTGCCTCCGGGACAGCCTTCTACGAGCAGTACTTC.

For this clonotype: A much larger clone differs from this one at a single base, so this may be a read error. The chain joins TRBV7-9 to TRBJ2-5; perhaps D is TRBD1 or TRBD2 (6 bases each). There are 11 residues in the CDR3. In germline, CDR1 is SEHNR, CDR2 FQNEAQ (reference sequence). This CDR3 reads CTSSQQGGQYF. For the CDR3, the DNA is TGTACCAGCAGCCAACAGGGAGGCCAGTACTTC.